These T cell receptor beta chains were read from a single sample in a study of CD8 T cells in ankylosing spondylitis. TCRdb fed the 5' RACE reads into MiXCR, producing one record per CDR3 protein. The sample carries 210,000 or so distinct CDR3 sequences, 7.5% to 9.5% recorded once. The specimen sequenced was blood, either unsorted or a sorted T cell fraction (not recorded which). The receptors originated from a female donor with ankylosing spondylitis or in good health (not recorded which). Each CDR3 is given with its conserved first and last residue. D genes are given only for firm matches. The listing skips clone size in some rows; elsewhere it reads once, few, many or a size class.

>.|many|TRBV7-8|TRBJ2-7
CASSLEGVFPVYEQYF
TGTGCCAGCAGCTTAGAAGGCGTCTTCCCGGTTTACGAGCAGTACTTC
>TRBD2|many|TRBV20-1|TRBJ2-7
CSARTSPNPYYEQYF
TGCAGTGCTCGGACTAGTCCCAATCCTTACTACGAGCAGTACTTC
>TRBD2|many|TRBV7-2|TRBJ2-7
CASSFPGRAPSYEQYF
TGTGCCAGCAGCTTTCCGGGGAGGGCCCCCTCCTACGAGCAGTACTTC
>.|many|TRBV12-3/TRBV12-4|TRBJ1-6
CASSFGTSNSPLHF
TGTGCCAGCAGTTTTGGGACATCCAATTCACCCCTCCACTTT
>TRBD2|many|TRBV4-1|TRBJ2-1
CASSPAGRANEQFF
TGCGCCAGCAGCCCAGCGGGGAGGGCGAATGAGCAGTTCTTC
>.|many|TRBV6-4|TRBJ1-2
CASSRGANYGYTF
TGTGCCAGCAGTAGGGGAGCTAACTATGGCTACACCTTC
>.|many|TRBV9|TRBJ2-1
CASSVAGTNEQFF
TGTGCCAGCAGCGTAGCCGGAACTAATGAGCAGTTCTTC
>.|many|TRBV5-5|TRBJ1-5
CASSPDGNQPQHF
TGTGCCAGCAGCCCGGACGGTAATCAGCCCCAGCATTTT
>TRBD2|.|TRBV20-1|TRBJ2-1
CCARDRGIAGVSNEQFF
TGCTGTGCTAGAGATCGGGGAATAGCGGGAGTGAGCAATGAGCAGTTCTTC
>.|many|TRBV20-1|TRBJ2-1
CSASLDKPNEQFF
TGCAGTGCCAGCCTGGACAAGCCGAATGAGCAGTTCTTC
>.|many|TRBV29-1|TRBJ1-1
CSGSNTEAFF
TGCAGCGGATCCAACACTGAAGCTTTCTTT
>.|.|TRBV7-7|TRBJ1-1
CASSPLLTGSEAFF
TGTGCCAGCAGCCCCCTTCTGACGGGAAGTGAAGCTTTCTTT
>TRBD1|many|TRBV6-2/TRBV6-3|TRBJ2-2
CASSRTGENGELFF
TGTGCCAGCAGTCGGACAGGGGAGAACGGGGAGCTGTTTTTT
>.|many|TRBV6-2/TRBV6-3|TRBJ2-7
CASWGTTRTYEQYF
TGTGCCAGCTGGGGGACAACCCGGACCTACGAGCAGTACTTC
>.|many|TRBV20-1|TRBJ2-1
CSAREPGWNEQFF
TGCAGTGCTAGAGAACCAGGGTGGAATGAGCAGTTCTTC
>.|many|TRBV6-1|TRBJ1-1
CASRGRVSMNTEAFF
TGTGCCAGCCGTGGCAGGGTGAGCATGAACACTGAAGCTTTCTTT
>TRBD1|.|TRBV28|TRBJ1-1
CASSLTLGQGGAEAFF
TGTGCCAGCAGTTTAACCCTTGGACAGGGAGGTGCTGAAGCTTTCTTT
>.|.|TRBV11-2|TRBJ1-2
CASSSWVTSNNYGYTF
TGTGCCAGCAGCTCCTGGGTGACAAGTAATAACTATGGCTACACCTTC
>.|many|TRBV20-1|TRBJ2-1
CSATLVLNEQFF
TGCAGTGCTACTCTAGTGCTCAATGAGCAGTTCTTC
>.|.|TRBV6-2/TRBV6-3|TRBJ2-7
CASSYPDRHPYEQYF
TGTGCCAGCAGTTACCCGGACAGACACCCCTACGAGCAGTACTTC
>TRBD2|many|TRBV5-1|TRBJ2-1
CASSFSGLADSYNEQFF
TGCGCCAGCAGCTTTTCGGGACTAGCGGACTCCTACAATGAGCAGTTCTTC
>.|many|TRBV29-1|TRBJ1-1
CSVEQGVNTGAFF
TGCAGCGTTGAACAGGGAGTGAACACTGGAGCTTTCTTT
>.|few|TRBV5-6|TRBJ2-7
CASSLGVSLYEQYF
TGTGCCAGCAGCTTGGGCGTCAGCTTGTACGAGCAGTACTTC
>.|few|TRBV7-9|TRBJ1-4
CASSLVSGTTNEKLFF
TGTGCCAGCAGCTTAGTCTCAGGGACAACTAATGAAAAACTGTTTTTT
>.|.|TRBV4-3|TRBJ1-4
CASSATRAQKLFF
TGCGCCAGCAGCGCGACGCGGGCCCAAAAACTGTTTTTT
>.|many|TRBV5-1|TRBJ2-7
CASSFRDIYEQYF
TGCGCCAGCAGCTTCCGGGACATTTACGAGCAGTACTTC
>TRBD2|many|TRBV6-1|TRBJ2-1
CASIHGGSGVNEQFF
TGTGCCAGCATCCATGGCGGGAGTGGTGTAAATGAGCAGTTCTTC
>.|many|TRBV5-1|TRBJ1-1
CASSLREMNTEAFF
TGCGCCAGCAGCCTCAGGGAAATGAACACTGAAGCTTTCTTT
>.|many|TRBV20-1|TRBJ2-1
CSARDRGLVALYNEQFF
TGCAGTGCTAGAGATAGGGGTTTGGTAGCGCTCTACAATGAGCAGTTCTTC
>.|many|TRBV9|TRBJ2-6
CASSVGGANVLTF
TGTGCCAGCAGCGTCGGTGGGGCCAACGTCCTGACTTTC
>.|many|TRBV5-1|TRBJ2-7
CASSLGDRVSYEQYF
TGCGCCAGCAGCTTGGGTGATAGGGTCTCCTACGAGCAGTACTTC
>.|many|TRBV7-3|TRBJ1-5
CASSMGGPNQPQHF
TGTGCCAGCAGCATGGGGGGTCCCAATCAGCCCCAGCATTTT
>.|many|TRBV7-8|TRBJ2-7
CASSVQGAYEQYF
TGTGCCAGCAGCGTACAGGGAGCCTACGAGCAGTACTTC
>TRBD1|many|TRBV4-2|TRBJ2-1
CASSRIPGQGSDEQFF
TGTGCCAGCAGCCGCATCCCGGGACAGGGGAGCGATGAGCAGTTCTTC
>.|many|TRBV6-5|TRBJ1-1
CASKVQGGEAFF
TGTGCCAGCAAGGTACAGGGTGGCGAAGCTTTCTTT
>TRBD2|.|TRBV7-6|TRBJ2-1
CASSFGLAGENNEQFF
TGTGCCAGCAGCTTCGGGCTAGCGGGAGAGAACAATGAGCAGTTCTTC
>TRBD2|.|TRBV29-1|TRBJ2-1
CSVIGGSMDEQFF
TGCAGCGTCATCGGGGGGTCAATGGATGAGCAGTTCTTC
>.|many|TRBV2|TRBJ2-4
CASSSGPIQYF
TGTGCCAGCAGCTCCGGACCGATTCAGTACTTC
>.|many|TRBV29-1|TRBJ1-2
CSVEDLYGYTF
TGCAGCGTCGAGGACCTTTATGGCTACACCTTC
>.|many|TRBV7-2|TRBJ2-1
CASSLASSSEQFF
TGTGCCAGCAGCTTAGCTAGCAGCAGTGAGCAGTTCTTC
>TRBD1|many|TRBV5-1|TRBJ2-1
CASVGQGSSYNEQFF
TGCGCCAGCGTTGGACAGGGGAGCTCCTACAATGAGCAGTTCTTC
>.|many|TRBV6-2/TRBV6-3|TRBJ1-1
CASNPWGMNTEAFF
TGTGCCAGCAACCCTTGGGGCATGAACACTGAAGCTTTCTTT
>.|few|TRBV7-2|TRBJ1-3
CASSPFLGSGNTIYF
TGTGCCAGCAGCCCCTTTCTGGGCTCTGGAAACACCATATATTTT
>TRBD2|few|TRBV7-2|TRBJ2-1
CASSFTSGSWDEQFF
TGTGCCAGCAGCTTCACTAGCGGGAGTTGGGATGAGCAGTTCTTC
>.|.|TRBV5-1|TRBJ2-5
CASSYEGAETQYF
TGCGCCAGCAGCTACGAGGGAGCAGAGACCCAGTACTTC
>TRBD1|many|TRBV5-1|TRBJ1-4
CASSLGTDPGKLFF
TGCGCCAGCAGCCTCGGGACAGATCCAGGAAAACTGTTTTTT
>.|many|TRBV5-1|TRBJ1-2
CASYVDSSNYGYTF
TGCGCCAGCTACGTGGACAGTTCGAACTATGGCTACACCTTC
>.|few|TRBV29-1|TRBJ1-2
CSVGSGISGYTF
TGCAGCGTTGGCTCAGGGATAAGTGGCTACACCTTC
>.|many|TRBV20-1|TRBJ1-4
CSARATKGPGEKLFF
TGCAGTGCTAGAGCCACGAAGGGGCCTGGGGAAAAACTGTTTTTT
>.|many|TRBV6-5|TRBJ1-2
CASSYREGFDGYTF
TGTGCCAGCAGTTACCGAGAGGGTTTTGATGGCTACACCTTC
>.|many|TRBV6-1|TRBJ2-7
CASSEPPGFEQYF
TGTGCCAGCAGTGAACCGCCAGGTTTCGAGCAGTACTTC
>.|many|TRBV5-6|TRBJ2-1
CASSLLLRSYNEQFF
TGTGCCAGCAGCTTGCTACTCAGAAGTTACAATGAGCAGTTCTTC
>TRBD2|many|TRBV20-1|TRBJ2-1
CSARLAGGYNEQFF
TGCAGTGCCAGACTAGCGGGAGGGTACAATGAGCAGTTCTTC
>.|many|TRBV20-1|TRBJ2-7
CSARSPGTFYEQYF
TGCAGTGCTAGATCCCCAGGGACTTTCTACGAGCAGTACTTC
>.|many|TRBV6-5|TRBJ1-4
CASSYSSQQVSTNEKLFF
TGTGCCAGCAGTTACTCGAGCCAGCAGGTATCAACTAATGAAAAACTGTTTTTT